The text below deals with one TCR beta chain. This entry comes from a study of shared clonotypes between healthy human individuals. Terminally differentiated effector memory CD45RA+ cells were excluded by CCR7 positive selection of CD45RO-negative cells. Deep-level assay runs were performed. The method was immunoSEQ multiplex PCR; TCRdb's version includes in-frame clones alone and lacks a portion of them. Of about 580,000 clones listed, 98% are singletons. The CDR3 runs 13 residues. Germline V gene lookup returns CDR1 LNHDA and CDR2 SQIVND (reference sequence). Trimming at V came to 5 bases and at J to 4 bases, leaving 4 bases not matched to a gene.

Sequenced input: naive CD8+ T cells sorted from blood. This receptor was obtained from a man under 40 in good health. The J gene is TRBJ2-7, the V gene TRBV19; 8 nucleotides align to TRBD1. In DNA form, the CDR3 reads TGTGCCAGTAGTTTCCAGGGGGCTTACGAGCAGTACTTC. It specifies CASSFQGAYEQYF.